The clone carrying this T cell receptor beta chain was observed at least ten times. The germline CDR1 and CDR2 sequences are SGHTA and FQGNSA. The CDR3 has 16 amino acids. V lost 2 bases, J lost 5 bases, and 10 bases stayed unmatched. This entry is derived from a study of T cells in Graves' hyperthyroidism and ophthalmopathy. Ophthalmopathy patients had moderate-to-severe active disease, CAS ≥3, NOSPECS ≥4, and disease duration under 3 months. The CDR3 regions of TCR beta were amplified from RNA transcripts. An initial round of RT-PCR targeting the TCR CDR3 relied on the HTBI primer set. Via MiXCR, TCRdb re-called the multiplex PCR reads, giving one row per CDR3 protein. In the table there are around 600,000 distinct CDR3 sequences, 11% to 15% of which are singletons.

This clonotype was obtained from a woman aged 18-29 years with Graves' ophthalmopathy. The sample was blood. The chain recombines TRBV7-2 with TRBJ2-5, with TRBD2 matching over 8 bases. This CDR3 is CASSLNSAGVGETQYF. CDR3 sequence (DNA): TGTGCCAGCAGCTTAAATTCAGCGGGAGTAGGGGAGACCCAGTACTTC. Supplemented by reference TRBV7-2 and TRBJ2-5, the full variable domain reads GAGVSQSPSNKVTEKGKDVELRCDPISGHTALYWYRQSLGQGLEFLIYFQGNSAPDKSGLPSDRFSAERTGGSVSTLTIQRTQQEDSAVYLCASSLNSAGVGETQYFGPGTRLLVL.